Presented here are 3 T cell receptor beta chains from one specimen sequenced in a study of T cells in localized non-small cell lung cancer. Here immunoSEQ multiplex PCR was the method, and the copy in TCRdb shows in-frame clones only, minus some. The sample has under 60,000 clones, 86% seen once. The starting material was peripheral blood, obtained before any cancer treatment. The receptor set was obtained from a male donor older than 55 with stage III squamous cell lung carcinoma.

The chain links TRBV19 to TRBJ2-4, with 8 positions matching TRBD2. Losses at the gene ends were 1 base for V and 5 bases for J; bases not matched to a gene: 7. In germline, CDR1 is LNHDA, CDR2 SQIVND (reference sequence). CDR3 length equals 16 residues. CDR3 residues: CASSIVSGSWENIQYF. CDR3 DNA sequence: TGTGCCAGTAGTATAGTGAGCGGGAGTTGGGAAAACATTCAGTACTTC.

The chain carries TRBV11-1 and TRBJ2-1; TRBD1 matches at 7 bases. The CDR3 has 15 residues. Germline CDR1 and CDR2: SGHAT and FQDESV (reference sequence). Unmatched junction bases numbered 6, after V lost 2 bases and J lost 5 bases. CDR3 sequence reads: CASSLRGLPNNEQFF. The DNA for the CDR3 is TGTGCCAGCAGCTTAAGGGGGCTACCGAACAATGAGCAGTTCTTC.

This clone was counted a single time. The genes are TRBV7-3 and TRBJ2-3; 9 nucleotides line up with TRBD2. There are 17 residues in the CDR3. V shed 5 bases and J 4 bases; nucleotides not matched to a gene: 13. Germline-derived CDR1 and CDR2 are SGHTA and FQGTGA. CDR3 in amino acids: CASSTLPLAGRADTQYF. DNA for the CDR3: TGTGCCAGCAGCACACTCCCCCTAGCGGGGCGGGCAGATACGCAGTATTTT.